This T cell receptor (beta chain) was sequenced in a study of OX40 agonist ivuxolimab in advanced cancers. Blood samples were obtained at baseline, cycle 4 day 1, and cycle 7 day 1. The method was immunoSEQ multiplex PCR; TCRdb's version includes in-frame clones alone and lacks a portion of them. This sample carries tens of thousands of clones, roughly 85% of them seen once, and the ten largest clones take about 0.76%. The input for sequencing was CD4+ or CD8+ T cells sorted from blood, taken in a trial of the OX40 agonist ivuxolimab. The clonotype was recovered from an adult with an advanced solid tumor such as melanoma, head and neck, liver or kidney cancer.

As DNA, the CDR3 is TGTGCCAGCAGTGACCCGTCAAGTGGGGACTATGGCTACACCTTC. Encoded protein: CASSDPSSGDYGYTF. The chain links TRBV6-1 to TRBJ1-2; D uncertain. Trimming stripped 3 bases from V and 3 bases from J, with 14 bases between. The CDR3 has 15 residues. The germline gives CDR1 MNHNS, CDR2 SASEGT.